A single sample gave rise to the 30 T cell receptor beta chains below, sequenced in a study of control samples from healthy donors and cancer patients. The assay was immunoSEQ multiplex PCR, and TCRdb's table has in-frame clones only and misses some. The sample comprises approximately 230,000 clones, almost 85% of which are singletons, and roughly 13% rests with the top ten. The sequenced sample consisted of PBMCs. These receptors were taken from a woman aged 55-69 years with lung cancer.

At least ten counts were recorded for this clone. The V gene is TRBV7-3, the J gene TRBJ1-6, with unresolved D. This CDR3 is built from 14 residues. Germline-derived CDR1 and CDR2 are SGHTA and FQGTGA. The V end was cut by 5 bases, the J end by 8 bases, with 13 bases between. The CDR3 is CASSLQGLDSPLHF. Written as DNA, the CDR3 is TGTGCCAGCAGCCTTCAAGGGTTGGATTCACCCCTCCACTTT.

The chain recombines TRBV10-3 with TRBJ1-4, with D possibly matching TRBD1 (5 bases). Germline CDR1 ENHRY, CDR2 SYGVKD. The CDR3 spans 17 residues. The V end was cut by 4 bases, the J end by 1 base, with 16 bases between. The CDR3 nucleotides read TGTGCCATCAGTGGGGGGAGCGGGATAGAAACTAATGAAAAACTGTTTTTT. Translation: CAISGGSGIETNEKLFF.

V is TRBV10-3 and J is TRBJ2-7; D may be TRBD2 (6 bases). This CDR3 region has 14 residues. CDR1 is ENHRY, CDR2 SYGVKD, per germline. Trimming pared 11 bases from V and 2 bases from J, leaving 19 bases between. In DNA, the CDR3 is TGTGCCGCCAAAGGGACTGAAGGAACCTACGAGCAGTACTTC. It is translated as CAAKGTEGTYEQYF.

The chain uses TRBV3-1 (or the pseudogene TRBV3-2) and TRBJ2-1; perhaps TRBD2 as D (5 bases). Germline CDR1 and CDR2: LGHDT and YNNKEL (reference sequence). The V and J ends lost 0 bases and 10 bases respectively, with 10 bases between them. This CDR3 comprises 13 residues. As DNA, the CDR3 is TGTGCCAGCAGCCAAGATGGTGTAGCGGAGCAGTTCTTC. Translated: CASSQDGVAEQFF.

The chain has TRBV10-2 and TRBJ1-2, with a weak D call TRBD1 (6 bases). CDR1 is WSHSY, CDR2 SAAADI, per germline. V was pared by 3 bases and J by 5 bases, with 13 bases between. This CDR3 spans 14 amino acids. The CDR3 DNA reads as TGCGCCAGCAGTGATACTTTACAGGGATATGGCTACACCTTC. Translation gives CASSDTLQGYGYTF.

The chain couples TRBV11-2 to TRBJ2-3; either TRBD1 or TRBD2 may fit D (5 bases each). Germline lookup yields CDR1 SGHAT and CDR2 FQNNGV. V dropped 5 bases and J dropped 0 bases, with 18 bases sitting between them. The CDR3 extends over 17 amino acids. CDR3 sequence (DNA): TGTGCCAGCAGCCCCCGAGGTGAGGGGTCGAGCACAGATACGCAGTATTTT. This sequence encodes CASSPRGEGSSTDTQYF.

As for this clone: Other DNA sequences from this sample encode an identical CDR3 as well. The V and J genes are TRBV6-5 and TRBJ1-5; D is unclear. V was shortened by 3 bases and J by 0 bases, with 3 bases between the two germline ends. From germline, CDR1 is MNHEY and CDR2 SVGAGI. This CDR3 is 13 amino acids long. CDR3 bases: TGTGCCAGCAGTTATTCTAGCAATCAGCCCCAGCATTTT. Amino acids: CASSYSSNQPQHF.

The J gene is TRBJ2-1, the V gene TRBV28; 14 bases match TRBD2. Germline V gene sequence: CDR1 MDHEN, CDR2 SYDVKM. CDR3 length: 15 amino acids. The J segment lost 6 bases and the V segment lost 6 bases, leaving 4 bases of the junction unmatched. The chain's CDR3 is CASRGGLAGANEQFF. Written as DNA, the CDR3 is TGTGCCAGCAGGGGGGGACTAGCGGGAGCCAATGAGCAGTTCTTC.

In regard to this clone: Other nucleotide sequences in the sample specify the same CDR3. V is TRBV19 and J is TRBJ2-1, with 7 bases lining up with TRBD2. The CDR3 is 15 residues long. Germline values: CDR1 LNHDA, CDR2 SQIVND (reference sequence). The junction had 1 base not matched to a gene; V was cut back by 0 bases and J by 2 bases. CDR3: CASSIDGTTYNEQFF. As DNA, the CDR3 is TGTGCCAGTAGTATAGACGGGACTACCTACAATGAGCAGTTCTTC.

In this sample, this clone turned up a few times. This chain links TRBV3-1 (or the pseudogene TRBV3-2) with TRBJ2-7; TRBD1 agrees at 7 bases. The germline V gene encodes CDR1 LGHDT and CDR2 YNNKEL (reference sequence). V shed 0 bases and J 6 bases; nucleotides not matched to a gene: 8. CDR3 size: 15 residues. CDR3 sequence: CASSQDRGPVGEQYF. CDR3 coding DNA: TGTGCCAGCAGCCAAGATAGGGGGCCGGTGGGCGAGCAGTACTTC.

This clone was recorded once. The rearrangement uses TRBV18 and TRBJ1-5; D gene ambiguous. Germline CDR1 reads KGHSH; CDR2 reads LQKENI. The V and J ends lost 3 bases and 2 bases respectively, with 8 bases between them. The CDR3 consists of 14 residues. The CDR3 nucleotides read TGTGCCAGCTCACCTAATCCCGGCAATCAGCCCCAGCATTTT. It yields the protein CASSPNPGNQPQHF. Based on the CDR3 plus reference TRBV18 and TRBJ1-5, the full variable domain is NAGVMQNPRHLVRRRGQEARLRCSPMKGHSHVYWYRQLPEEGLKFMVYLQKENIIDESGMPKERFSAEFPKEGPSILRIQQVVRGDSAAYFCASSPNPGNQPQHFGDGTRLSIL.

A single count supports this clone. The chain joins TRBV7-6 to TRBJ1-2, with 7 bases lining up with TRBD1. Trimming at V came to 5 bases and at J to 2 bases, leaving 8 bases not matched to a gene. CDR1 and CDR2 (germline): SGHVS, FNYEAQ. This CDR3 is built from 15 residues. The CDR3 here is CASSPGTARNYGYTF. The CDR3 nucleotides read TGTGCCAGCAGCCCCGGGACAGCTAGAAACTATGGCTACACCTTC. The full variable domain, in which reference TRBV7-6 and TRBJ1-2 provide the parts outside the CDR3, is GAGVSQSPRYKVTKRGQDVALRCDPISGHVSLYWYRQALGQGPEFLTYFNYEAQQDKSGLPNDRFSAERPEGSISTLTIQRTEQRDSAMYRCASSPGTARNYGYTFGSGTRLTVV.

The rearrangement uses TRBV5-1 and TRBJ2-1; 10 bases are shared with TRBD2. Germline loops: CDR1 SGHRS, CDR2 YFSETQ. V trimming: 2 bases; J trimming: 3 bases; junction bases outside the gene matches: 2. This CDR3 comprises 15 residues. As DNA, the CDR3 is TGCGCCAGCAGCTTAACTAGCGGGATCTACAATGAGCAGTTCTTC. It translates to CASSLTSGIYNEQFF.

CDR3 region: CASSQEVMGQGNYGYTF. The CDR3 DNA follows: TGTGCCAGCAGCCAAGAGGTTATGGGGCAGGGGAACTATGGCTACACCTTC. V and J are TRBV3-1 (or the pseudogene TRBV3-2) and TRBJ1-2; a possible D gene is TRBD1 (6 bases). The CDR3 is 17 residues long. Deletions cut 0 bases from V and 2 bases from J, with 16 bases between. In germline, CDR1 is LGHDT, CDR2 YNNKEL (reference sequence).

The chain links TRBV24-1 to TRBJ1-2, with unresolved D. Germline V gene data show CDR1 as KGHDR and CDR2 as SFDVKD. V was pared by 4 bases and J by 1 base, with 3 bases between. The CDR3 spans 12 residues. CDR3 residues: CATSEGNYGYTF. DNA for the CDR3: TGTGCCACCAGTGAGGGTAACTATGGCTACACCTTC.

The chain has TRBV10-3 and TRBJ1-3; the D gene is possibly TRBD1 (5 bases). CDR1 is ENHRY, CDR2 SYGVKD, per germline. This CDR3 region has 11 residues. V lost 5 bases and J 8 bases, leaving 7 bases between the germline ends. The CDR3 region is CAISRGDTIYF. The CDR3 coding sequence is TGTGCCATCAGTCGGGGGGACACCATATATTTT.

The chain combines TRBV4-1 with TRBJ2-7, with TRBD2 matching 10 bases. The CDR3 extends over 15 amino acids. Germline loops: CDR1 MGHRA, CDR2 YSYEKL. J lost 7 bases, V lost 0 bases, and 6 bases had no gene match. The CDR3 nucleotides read TGCGCCAGCAGCCAAGAACTAGCGGGAATACGGGAGCAGTACTTC. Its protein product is CASSQELAGIREQYF.

The CDR3 DNA sequence: TGTGCCAGCACCGTGGACAGGGGCCCTTTCAATCAGCCCCAGCATTTT. Its translation is CASTVDRGPFNQPQHF. The chain joins TRBV21-1 to TRBJ1-5; the table calls TRBD1, which could not be checked here. TRBV21-1 counts as a pseudogene. The CDR3 loop spans 16 amino acids.

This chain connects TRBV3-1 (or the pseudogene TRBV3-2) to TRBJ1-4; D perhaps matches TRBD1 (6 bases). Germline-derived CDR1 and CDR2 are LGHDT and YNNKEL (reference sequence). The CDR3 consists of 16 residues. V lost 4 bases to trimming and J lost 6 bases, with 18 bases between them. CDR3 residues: CASSLSRGAIHEKLFF. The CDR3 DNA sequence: TGTGCCAGCAGCCTGTCGCGGGGGGCGATTCATGAAAAACTGTTTTTT.

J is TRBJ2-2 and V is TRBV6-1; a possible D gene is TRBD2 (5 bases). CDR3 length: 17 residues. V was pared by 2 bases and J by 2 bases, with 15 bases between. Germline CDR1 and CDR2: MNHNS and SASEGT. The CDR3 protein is CASSESGLSLNTGELFF. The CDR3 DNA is TGTGCCAGCAGTGAATCCGGACTGAGTTTAAACACCGGGGAGCTGTTTTTT.

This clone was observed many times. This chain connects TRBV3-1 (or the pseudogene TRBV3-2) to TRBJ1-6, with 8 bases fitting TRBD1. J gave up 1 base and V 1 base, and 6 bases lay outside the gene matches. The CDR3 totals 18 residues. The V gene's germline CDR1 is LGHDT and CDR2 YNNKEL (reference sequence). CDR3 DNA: TGTGCCAGCAGCCAAGTGACAGGGGTTAGGTCCTATAATTCACCCCTCCACTTT. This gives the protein CASSQVTGVRSYNSPLHF.

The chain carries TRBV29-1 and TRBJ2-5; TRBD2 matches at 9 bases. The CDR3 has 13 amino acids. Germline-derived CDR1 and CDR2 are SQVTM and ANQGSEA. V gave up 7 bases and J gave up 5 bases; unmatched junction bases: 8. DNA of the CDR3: TGCAGCGCCGGCGGGGGGGGTCGTGAGACCCAGTACTTC. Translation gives CSAGGGGRETQYF.

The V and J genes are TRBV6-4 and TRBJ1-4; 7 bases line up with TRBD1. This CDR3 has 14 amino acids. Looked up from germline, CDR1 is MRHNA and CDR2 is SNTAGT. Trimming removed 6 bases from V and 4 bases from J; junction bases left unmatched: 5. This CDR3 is CASSARTGNEKLFF. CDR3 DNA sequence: TGTGCCAGCAGCGCTAGGACAGGTAATGAAAAACTGTTTTTT.

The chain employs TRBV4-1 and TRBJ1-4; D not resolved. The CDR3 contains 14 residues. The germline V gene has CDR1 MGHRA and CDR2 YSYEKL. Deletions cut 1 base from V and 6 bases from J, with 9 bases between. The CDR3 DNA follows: TGCGCCAGCAGCCAAGGACGGGTGGATGAAAAACTGTTTTTT. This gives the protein CASSQGRVDEKLFF.

CDR3 sequence: CASSIFGTRGNSPLHF. Written as DNA, the CDR3 is TGTGCCAGTAGTATTTTTGGAACCCGGGGTAATTCACCCCTCCACTTT. This chain joins TRBV19 and TRBJ1-6; no clear D. Trimming shortened V by 3 bases and J by 6 bases, and 15 bases separated the two germline ends. CDR3 length: 16 amino acids. Germline CDR1 is LNHDA and CDR2 is SQIVND (reference sequence).

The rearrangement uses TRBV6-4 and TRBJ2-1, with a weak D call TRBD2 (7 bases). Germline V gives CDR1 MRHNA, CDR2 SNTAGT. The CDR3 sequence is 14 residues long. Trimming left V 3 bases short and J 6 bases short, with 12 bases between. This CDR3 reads CASSEQGGFNEQFF. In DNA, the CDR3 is TGTGCCAGCAGTGAACAGGGAGGGTTCAATGAGCAGTTCTTC.

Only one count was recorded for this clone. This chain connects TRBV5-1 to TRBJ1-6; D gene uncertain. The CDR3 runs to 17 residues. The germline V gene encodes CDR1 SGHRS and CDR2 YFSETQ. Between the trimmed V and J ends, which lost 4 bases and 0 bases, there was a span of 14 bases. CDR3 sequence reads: CASSPGEWSSYNSPLHF. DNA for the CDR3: TGCGCCAGCAGCCCCGGTGAGTGGAGCTCCTATAATTCACCCCTCCACTTT. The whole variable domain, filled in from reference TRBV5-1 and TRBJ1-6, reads KAGVTQTPRYLIKTRGQQVTLSCSPISGHRSVSWYQQTPGQGLQFLFEYFSETQRNKGNFPGRFSGRQFSNSRSEMNVSTLELGDSALYLCASSPGEWSSYNSPLHFGNGTRLTVT.

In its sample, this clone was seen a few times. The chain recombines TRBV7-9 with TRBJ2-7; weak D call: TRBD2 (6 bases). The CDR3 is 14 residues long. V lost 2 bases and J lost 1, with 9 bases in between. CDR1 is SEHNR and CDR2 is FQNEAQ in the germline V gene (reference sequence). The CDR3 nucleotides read TGTGCCAGCAGCTTACAACGGGGGTCCTACGAGCAGTACTTC. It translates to CASSLQRGSYEQYF.

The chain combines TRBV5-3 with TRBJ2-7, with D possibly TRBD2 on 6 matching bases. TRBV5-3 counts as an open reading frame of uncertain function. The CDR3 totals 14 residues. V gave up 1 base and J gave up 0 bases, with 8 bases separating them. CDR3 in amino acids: CARSLNGSSYEQYF. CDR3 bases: TGTGCCAGAAGCTTGAACGGGAGCTCCTACGAGCAGTACTTC.

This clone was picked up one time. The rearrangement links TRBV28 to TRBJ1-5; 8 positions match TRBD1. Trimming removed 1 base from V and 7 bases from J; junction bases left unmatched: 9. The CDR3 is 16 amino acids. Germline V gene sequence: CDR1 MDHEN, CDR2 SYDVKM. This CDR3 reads CASSLLTGESGQPQHF. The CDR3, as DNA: TGTGCCAGCAGTTTATTGACAGGGGAATCGGGCCAGCCCCAGCATTTT.